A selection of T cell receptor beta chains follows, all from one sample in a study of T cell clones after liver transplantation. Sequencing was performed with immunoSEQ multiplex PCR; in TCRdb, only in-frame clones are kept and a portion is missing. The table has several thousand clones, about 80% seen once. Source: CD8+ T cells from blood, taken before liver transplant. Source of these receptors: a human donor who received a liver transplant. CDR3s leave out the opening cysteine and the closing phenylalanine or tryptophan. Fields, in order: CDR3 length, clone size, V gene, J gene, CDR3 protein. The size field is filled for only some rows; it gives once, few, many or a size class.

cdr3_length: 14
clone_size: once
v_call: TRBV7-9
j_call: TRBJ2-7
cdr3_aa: ASSLEAAGFPLEQY

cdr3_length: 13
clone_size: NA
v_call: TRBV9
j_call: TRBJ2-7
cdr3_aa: ASSDHEGNRYEQY

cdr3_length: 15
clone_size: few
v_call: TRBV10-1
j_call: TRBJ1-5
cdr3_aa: ASSELGGRWFNQPQH

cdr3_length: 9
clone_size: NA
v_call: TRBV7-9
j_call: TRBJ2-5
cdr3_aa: ASSWAETQY

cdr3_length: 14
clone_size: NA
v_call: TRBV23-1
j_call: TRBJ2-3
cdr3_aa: ASSQGLAGGGDTQY

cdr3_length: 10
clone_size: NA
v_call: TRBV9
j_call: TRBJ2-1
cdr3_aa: ASSDLIREQF

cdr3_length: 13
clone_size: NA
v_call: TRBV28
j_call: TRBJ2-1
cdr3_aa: ASSSASGIYNEQF

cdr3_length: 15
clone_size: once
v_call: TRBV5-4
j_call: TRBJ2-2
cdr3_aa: ASSLAGTISNTGELF

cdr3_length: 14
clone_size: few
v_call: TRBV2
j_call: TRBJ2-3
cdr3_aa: ASSVLAGEITDTQY

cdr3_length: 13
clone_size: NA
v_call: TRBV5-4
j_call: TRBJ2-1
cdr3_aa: ASSFPGRRPGEQF

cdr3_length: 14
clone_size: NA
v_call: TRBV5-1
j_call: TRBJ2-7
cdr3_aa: ASSLGARLNSYEQY

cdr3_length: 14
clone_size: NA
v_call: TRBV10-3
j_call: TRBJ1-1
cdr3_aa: AISESIQAGGTEAF

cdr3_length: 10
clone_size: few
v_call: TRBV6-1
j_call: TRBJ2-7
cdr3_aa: ASGGHTYEQY

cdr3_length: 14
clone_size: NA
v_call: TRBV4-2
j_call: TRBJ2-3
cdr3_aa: ASSQDRGTGTDTQY

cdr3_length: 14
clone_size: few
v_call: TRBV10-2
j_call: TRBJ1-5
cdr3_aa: ASSDRDSGRNQPQH

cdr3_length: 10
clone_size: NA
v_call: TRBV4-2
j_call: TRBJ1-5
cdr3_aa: ASSQGDQPQH

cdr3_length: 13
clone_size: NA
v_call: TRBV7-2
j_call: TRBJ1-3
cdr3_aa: ASSLPTDPGNTIY

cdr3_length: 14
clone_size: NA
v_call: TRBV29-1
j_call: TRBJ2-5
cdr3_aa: SVEDPSGGSQETQY

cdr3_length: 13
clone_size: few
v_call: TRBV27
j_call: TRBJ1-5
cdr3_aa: ASSLGATGNQPQH

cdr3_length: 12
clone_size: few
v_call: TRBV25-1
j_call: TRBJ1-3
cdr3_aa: ASSGPDTGNTIY

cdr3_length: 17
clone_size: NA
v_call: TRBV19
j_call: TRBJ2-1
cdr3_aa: ASENTGGRGGSSYNEQF

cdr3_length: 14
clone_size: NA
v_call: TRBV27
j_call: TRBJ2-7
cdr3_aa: ASSLNDRGTSYEQY

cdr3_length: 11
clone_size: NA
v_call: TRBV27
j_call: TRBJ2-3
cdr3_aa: ASSLSSTDTQY

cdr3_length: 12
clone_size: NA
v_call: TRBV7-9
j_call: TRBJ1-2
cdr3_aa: ASSGPGQSYGYT

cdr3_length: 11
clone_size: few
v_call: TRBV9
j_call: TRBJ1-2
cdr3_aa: ASSQRLYYGYT

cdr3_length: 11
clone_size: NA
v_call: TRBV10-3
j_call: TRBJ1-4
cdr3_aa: AIRDRGNEKLF

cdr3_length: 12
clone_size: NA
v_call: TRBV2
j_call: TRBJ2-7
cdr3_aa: ASSVNPGSHEQY

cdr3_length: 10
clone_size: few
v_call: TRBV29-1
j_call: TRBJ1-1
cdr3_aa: SSTGGNTEAF

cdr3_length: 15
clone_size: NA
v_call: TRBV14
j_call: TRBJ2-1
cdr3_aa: ASSPRTSPSSYNEQF

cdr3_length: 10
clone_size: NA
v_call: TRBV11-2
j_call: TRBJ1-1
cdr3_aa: ASSAQGAEAF

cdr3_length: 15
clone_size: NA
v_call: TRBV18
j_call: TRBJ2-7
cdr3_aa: ASSQTDSTDYTYEQY

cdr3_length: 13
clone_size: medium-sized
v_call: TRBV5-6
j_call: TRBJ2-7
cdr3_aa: ASSLPNRGRVEQY

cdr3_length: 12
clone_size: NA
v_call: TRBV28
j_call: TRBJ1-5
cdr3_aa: ASKTGGNNQPQH

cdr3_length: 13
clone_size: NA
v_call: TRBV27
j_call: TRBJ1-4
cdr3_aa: ASCPSVAGWKKLF

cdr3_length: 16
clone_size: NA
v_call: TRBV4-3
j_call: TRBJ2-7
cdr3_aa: ASSQDASSGELGYEQY

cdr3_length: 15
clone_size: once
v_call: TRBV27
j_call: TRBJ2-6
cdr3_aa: ASSPRDRVAGANVLT

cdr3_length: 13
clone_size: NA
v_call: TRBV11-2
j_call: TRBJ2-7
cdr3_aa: ASSLQGGGSYEQY

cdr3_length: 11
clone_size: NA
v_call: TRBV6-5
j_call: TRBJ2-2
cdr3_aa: ASSPLGVRELF

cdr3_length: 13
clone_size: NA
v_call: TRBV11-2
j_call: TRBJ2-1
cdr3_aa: ASSLVGFSYNEQF

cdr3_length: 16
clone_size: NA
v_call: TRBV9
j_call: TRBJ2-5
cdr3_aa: ASSPTPGLAGIQETQY

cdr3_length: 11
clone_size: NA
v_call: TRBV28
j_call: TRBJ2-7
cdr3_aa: ASSPLSNYEQY

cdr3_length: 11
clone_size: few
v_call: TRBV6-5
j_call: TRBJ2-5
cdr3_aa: ASHNAAGETQY

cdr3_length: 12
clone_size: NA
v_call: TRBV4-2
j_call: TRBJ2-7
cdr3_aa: ASSQGGDGYEQY

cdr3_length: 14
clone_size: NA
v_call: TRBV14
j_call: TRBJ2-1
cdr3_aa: ASSPRRGVSYNEQF

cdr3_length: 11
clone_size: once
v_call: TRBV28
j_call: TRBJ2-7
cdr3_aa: ASSLDSVYEQY

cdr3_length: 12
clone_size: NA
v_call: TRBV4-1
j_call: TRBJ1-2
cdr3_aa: ASSPAGGLDGYT

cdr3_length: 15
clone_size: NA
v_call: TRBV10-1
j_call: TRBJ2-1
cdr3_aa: ASSESGLAGDYNEQF

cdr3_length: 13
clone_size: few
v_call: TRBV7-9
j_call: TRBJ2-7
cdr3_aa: ASSSDRESSYEQY

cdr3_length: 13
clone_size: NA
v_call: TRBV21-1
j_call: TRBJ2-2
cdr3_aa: ASSRQTQSTGELF

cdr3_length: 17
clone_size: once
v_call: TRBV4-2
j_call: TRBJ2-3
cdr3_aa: ASSQEATSGGAARIGEY